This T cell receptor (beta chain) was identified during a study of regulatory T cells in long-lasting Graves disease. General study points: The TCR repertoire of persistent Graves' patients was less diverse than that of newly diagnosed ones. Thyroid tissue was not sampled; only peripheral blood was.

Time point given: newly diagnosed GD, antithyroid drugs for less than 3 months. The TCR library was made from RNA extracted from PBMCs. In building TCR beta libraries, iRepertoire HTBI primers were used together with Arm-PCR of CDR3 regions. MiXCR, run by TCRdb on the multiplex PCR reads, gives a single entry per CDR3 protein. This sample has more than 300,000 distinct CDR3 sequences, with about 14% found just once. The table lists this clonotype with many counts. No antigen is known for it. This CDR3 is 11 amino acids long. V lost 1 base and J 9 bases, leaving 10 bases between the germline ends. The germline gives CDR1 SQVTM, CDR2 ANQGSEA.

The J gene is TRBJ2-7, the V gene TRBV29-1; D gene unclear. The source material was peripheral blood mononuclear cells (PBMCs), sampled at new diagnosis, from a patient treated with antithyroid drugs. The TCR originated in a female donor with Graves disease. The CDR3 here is CSVEVSLGQYF. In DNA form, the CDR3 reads TGCAGCGTTGAAGTCAGCCTCGGGCAGTACTTC.